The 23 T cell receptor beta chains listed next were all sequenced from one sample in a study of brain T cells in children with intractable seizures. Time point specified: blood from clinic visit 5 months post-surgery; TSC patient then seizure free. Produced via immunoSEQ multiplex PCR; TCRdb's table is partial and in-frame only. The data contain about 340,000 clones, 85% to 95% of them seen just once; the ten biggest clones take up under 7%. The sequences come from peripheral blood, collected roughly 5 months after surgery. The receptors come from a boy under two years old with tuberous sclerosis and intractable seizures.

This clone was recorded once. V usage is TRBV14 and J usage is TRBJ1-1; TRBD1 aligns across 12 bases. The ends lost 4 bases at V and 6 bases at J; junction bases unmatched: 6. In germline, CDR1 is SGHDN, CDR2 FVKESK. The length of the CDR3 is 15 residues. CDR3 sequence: CASSLPGQGAAEAFF. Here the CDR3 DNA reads TGTGCCAGCAGCCTGCCGGGACAGGGGGCTGCTGAAGCTTTCTTT. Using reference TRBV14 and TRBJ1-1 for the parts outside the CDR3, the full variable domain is EAGVTQFPSHSVIEKGQTVTLRCDPISGHDNLYWYRRVMGKEIKFLLHFVKESKQDESGMPNNRFLAERTGGTYSTLKVQPAELEDSGVYFCASSLPGQGAAEAFFGQGTRLTVV.

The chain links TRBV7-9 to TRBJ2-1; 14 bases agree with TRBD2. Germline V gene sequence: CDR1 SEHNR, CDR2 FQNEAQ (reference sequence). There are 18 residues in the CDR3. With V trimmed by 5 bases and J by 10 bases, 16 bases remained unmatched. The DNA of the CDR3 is TGTGCCAGCAGCCCACAATTTCGACTAGCGGGGGGGCCTGAAGAGCAGTTCTTC. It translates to CASSPQFRLAGGPEEQFF.

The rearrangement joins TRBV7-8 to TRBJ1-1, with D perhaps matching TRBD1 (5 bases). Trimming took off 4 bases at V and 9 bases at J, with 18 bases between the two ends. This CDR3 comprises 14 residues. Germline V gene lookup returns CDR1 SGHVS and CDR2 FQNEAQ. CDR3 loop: CASSSAGMTEKAFF. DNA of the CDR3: TGTGCCAGCAGCTCAGCTGGTATGACAGAGAAAGCTTTCTTT. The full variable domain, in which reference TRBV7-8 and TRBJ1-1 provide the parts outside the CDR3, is GAGVSQSPRYKVAKRGQDVALRCDPISGHVSLFWYQQALGQGPEFLTYFQNEAQLDKSGLPSDRFFAERPEGSVSTLKIQRTQQEDSAVYLCASSSAGMTEKAFFGQGTRLTVV.

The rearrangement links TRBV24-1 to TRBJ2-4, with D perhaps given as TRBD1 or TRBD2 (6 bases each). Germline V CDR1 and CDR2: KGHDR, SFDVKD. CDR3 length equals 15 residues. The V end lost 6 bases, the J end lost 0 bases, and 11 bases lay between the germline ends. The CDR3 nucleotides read TGTGCCACCAGTATCCGGGGGCCAGCCAAAAACATTCAGTACTTC. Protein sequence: CATSIRGPAKNIQYF.

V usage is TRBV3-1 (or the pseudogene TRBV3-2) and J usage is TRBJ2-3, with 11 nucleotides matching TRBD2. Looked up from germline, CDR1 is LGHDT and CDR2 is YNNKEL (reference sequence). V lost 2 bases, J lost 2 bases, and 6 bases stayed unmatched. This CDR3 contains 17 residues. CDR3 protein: CASSQMRLAGPTDTQYF. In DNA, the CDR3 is TGTGCCAGCAGCCAAATGCGACTAGCGGGGCCCACAGATACGCAGTATTTT.

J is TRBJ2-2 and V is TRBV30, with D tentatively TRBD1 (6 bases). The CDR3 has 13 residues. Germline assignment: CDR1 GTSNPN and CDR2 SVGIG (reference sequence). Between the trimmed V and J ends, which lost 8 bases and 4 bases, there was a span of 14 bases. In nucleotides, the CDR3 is TGTGCCGCCAGGGGTATTACCACCGGGGAGCTGTTTTTT. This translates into CAARGITTGELFF.

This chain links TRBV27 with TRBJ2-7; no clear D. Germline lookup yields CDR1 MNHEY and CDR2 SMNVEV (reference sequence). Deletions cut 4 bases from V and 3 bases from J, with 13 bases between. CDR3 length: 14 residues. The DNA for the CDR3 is TGTGCCAGCAGTTCCCGGGTTCGGGTCTACGAGCAGTACTTC. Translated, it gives CASSSRVRVYEQYF.

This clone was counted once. As DNA, the CDR3 is TGTGCCAGCAGCTTAAGGGCTAGCGGGAGTTTTAGCTCCTACAATGAGCAGTTCTTC. This translates into CASSLRASGSFSSYNEQFF. This rearrangement joins TRBV13 to TRBJ2-1; 10 nucleotides match TRBD2. Losses at the gene ends were 2 bases for V and 0 bases for J; bases not matched to a gene: 10. This CDR3 spans 19 amino acids. Germline CDR1 reads PRHDT; CDR2 reads FYEKMQ (reference sequence).

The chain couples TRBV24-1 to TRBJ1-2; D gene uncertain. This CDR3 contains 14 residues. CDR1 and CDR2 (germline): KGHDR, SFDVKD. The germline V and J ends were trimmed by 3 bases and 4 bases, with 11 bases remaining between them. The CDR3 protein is CATSDGQTSYGYTF. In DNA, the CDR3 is TGTGCCACCAGTGATGGCCAGACCAGCTATGGCTACACCTTC.

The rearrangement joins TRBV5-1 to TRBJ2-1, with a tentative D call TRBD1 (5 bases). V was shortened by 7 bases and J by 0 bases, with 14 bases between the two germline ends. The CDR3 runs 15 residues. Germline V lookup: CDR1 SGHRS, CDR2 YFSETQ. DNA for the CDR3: TGCGCCAGCGTCGCAGGGCCAAGCTCCTACAATGAGCAGTTCTTC. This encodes CASVAGPSSYNEQFF. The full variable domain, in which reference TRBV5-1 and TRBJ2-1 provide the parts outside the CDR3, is KAGVTQTPRYLIKTRGQQVTLSCSPISGHRSVSWYQQTPGQGLQFLFEYFSETQRNKGNFPGRFSGRQFSNSRSEMNVSTLELGDSALYLCASVAGPSSYNEQFFGPGTRLTVL.

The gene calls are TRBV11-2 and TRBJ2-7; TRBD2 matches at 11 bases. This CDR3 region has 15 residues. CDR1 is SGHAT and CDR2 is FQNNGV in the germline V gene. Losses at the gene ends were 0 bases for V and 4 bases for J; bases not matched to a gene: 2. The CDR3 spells CASSLDRLAGYEQYF. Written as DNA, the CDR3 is TGTGCCAGCAGCTTAGATAGACTAGCGGGATACGAGCAGTACTTC.

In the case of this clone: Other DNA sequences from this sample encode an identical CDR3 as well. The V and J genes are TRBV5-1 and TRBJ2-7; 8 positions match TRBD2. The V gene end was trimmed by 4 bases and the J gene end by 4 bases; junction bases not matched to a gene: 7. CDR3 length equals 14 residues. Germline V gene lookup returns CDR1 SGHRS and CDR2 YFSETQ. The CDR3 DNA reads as TGCGCCAGCAGCCTAGGGACGGGAGGGTACGAGCAGTACTTC. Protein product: CASSLGTGGYEQYF.

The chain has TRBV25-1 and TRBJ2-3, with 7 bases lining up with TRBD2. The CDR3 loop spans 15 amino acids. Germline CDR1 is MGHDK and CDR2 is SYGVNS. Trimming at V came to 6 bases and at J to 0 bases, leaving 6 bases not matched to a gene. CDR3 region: CASRLSGGSTDTQYF. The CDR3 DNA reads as TGTGCCAGCAGACTCTCGGGGGGTAGCACAGATACGCAGTATTTT.

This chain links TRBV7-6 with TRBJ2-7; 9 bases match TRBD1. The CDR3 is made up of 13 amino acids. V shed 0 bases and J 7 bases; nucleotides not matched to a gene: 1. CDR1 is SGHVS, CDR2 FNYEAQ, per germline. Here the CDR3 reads CASSLATGGEQYF. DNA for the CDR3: TGTGCCAGCAGCTTAGCGACAGGGGGAGAGCAGTACTTC. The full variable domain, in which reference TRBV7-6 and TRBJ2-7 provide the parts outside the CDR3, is GAGVSQSPRYKVTKRGQDVALRCDPISGHVSLYWYRQALGQGPEFLTYFNYEAQQDKSGLPNDRFSAERPEGSISTLTIQRTEQRDSAMYRCASSLATGGEQYFGPGTRLTVT.

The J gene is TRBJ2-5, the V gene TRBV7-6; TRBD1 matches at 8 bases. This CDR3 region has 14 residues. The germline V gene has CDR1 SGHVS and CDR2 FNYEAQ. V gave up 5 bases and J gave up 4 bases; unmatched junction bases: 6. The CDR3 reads CASSATDRAETQYF. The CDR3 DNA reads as TGTGCCAGCAGCGCGACGGACAGGGCAGAGACCCAGTACTTC.

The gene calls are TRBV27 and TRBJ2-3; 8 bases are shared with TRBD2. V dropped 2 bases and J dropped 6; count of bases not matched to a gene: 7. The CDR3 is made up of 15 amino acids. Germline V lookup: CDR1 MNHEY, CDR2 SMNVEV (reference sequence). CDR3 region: CASSLREGRRDTQYF. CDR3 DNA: TGTGCCAGCAGTTTACGGGAGGGCCGACGGGATACGCAGTATTTT.

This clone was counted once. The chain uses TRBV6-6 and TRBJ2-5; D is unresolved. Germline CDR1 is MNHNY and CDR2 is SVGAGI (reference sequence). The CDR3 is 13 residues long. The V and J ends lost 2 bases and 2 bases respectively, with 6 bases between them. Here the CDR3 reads CASSYGLQETQYF. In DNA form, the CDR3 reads TGTGCCAGCAGTTACGGCTTACAAGAGACCCAGTACTTC.

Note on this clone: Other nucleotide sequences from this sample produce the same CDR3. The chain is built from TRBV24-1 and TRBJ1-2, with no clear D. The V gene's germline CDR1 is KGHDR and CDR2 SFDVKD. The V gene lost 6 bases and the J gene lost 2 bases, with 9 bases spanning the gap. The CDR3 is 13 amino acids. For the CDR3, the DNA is TGTGCCACCAGTTTCACTGACAACTATGGCTACACCTTC. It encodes CATSFTDNYGYTF.

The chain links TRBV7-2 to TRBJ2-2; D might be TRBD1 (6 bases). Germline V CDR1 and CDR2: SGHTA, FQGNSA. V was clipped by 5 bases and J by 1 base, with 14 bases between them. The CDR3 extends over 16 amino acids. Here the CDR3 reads CASSISSRGNTGELFF. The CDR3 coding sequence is TGTGCCAGCAGCATTTCTAGCAGGGGGAACACCGGGGAGCTGTTTTTT. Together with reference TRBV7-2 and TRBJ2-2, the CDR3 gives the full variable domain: GAGVSQSPSNKVTEKGKDVELRCDPISGHTALYWYRQSLGQGLEFLIYFQGNSAPDKSGLPSDRFSAERTGGSVSTLTIQRTQQEDSAVYLCASSISSRGNTGELFFGEGSRLTVL.

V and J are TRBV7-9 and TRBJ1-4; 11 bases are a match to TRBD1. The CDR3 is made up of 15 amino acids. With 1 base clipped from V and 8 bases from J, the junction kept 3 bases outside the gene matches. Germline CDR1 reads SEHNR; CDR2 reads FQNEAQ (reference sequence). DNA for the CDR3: TGTGCCAGCAGCTTAGTGGGACAGGGGGACGAAAAACTGTTTTTT. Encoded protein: CASSLVGQGDEKLFF. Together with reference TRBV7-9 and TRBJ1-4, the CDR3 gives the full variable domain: DTGVSQNPRHKITKRGQNVTFRCDPISEHNRLYWYRQTLGQGPEFLTYFQNEAQLEKSRLLSDRFSAERPKGSFSTLEIQRTEQGDSAMYLCASSLVGQGDEKLFFGSGTQLSVL.

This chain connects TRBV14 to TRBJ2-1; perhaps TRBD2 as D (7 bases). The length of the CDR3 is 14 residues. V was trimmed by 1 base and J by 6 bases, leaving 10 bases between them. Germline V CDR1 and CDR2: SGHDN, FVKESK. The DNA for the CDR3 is TGTGCCAGCAGCCAAGTGCGGGGGCCCAATGAGCAGTTCTTC. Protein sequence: CASSQVRGPNEQFF. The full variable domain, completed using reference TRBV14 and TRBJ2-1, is EAGVTQFPSHSVIEKGQTVTLRCDPISGHDNLYWYRRVMGKEIKFLLHFVKESKQDESGMPNNRFLAERTGGTYSTLKVQPAELEDSGVYFCASSQVRGPNEQFFGPGTRLTVL.

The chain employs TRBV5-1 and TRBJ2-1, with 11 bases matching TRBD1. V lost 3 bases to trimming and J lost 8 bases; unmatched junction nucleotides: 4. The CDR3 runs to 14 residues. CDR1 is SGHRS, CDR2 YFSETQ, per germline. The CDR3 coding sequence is TGCGCCAGCAGCTATGGACAGGGGGCGGATGAGCAGTTCTTC. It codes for CASSYGQGADEQFF.

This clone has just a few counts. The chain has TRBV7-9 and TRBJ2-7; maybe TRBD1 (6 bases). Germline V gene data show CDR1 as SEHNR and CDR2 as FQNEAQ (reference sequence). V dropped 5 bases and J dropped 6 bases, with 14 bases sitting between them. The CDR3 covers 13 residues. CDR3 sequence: CASSGLQGAEQYF. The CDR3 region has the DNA TGTGCCAGCAGCGGATTACAGGGAGCCGAGCAGTACTTC.